The 30 T cell receptor beta chains listed next were all sequenced from one sample in a study of T cells in Graves' hyperthyroidism and ophthalmopathy. RNA transcripts provided the source from which TCR beta CDR3 regions were amplified. The HTBI primer set was used in a first-round RT-PCR of the TCR CDR3. TCRdb called the multiplex PCR reads again in MiXCR, with one record for every CDR3 protein. This sample has 500,000 to 750,000 distinct CDR3 sequences, with around 45% found just once. Sequenced material: peripheral blood or thyroid tissue (not recorded which). The receptors stem from a woman under 30 with Graves' hyperthyroidism.

The chain combines TRBV6-6 with TRBJ2-2, with D possibly TRBD2 on 9 matching bases. With 7 bases removed from V and 5 bases from J, the gap between germline ends came to 29 bases. The CDR3 is made up of 19 amino acids. Germline CDR1 and CDR2: MNHNY and SVGAGI (reference sequence). CDR3 amino acids: CASTLSGGFAGGPTGELFF. The CDR3, as DNA: TGTGCCAGCACCCTATCAGGGGGCTTTGCGGGAGGGCCTACCGGGGAGCTGTTTTTT.

This clonotype occurred many times. V gene TRBV5-1 combines with J gene TRBJ1-1; D call uncertain. The V and J ends lost 0 bases and 3 bases respectively, with 15 bases between them. This CDR3 spans 16 amino acids. CDR1 SGHRS and CDR2 YFSETQ come from the germline V gene. CDR3 sequence (DNA): TGCGCCAGCAGCTTGGGCAGGTCGGTAGGTGACACTGAAGCTTTCTTT. It specifies CASSLGRSVGDTEAFF.

This clonotype was detected ten times or more. This chain connects TRBV24-1 to TRBJ1-1, with 9 bases aligning to TRBD1. Trimming took 10 bases from V and 4 from J; bases not matched to a gene: 15. The germline gives CDR1 KGHDR, CDR2 SFDVKD. The CDR3 covers 16 residues. The CDR3 nucleotides are TGTGCCACTAACAGGGGGCGGGGAATTAAGGGCACTGAAGCTTTCTTT. Protein sequence: CATNRGRGIKGTEAFF.

This clonotype has a handful of counts. The chain has TRBV15 and TRBJ1-2; weak D call: TRBD1 (6 bases). V lost 3 bases to trimming and J lost 7 bases, with 6 bases between them. Germline loops: CDR1 LNHNV, CDR2 YYDKDF (reference sequence). The CDR3 has 11 amino acids. The CDR3 reads CATSRGAGYTF. CDR3 bases: TGTGCCACCAGCAGGGGGGCTGGCTACACCTTC.

This clonotype was detected only a few times. The chain recombines TRBV20-1 with TRBJ1-2; 11 bases line up with TRBD1. CDR3 size: 12 residues. J lost 6 bases, V lost 8 bases, and 5 bases had no gene match. CDR1 is DFQATT, CDR2 SNEGSKA, per germline (reference sequence). CDR3 protein: CSFRTGGDGYTF. In DNA, the CDR3 is TGCAGTTTTCGGACAGGGGGCGATGGCTACACCTTC.

This clonotype appeared many times. The rearrangement links TRBV7-2 to TRBJ2-7; D unclear. Germline CDR1 SGHTA, CDR2 FQGNSA. Trimming took off 5 bases at V and 3 bases at J, with 11 bases between the two ends. The CDR3 runs to 13 residues. Here the CDR3 reads CASSLGRLYEQYF. In nucleotides, the CDR3 is TGTGCCAGCAGCCTTGGCCGACTCTACGAGCAGTACTTC.

V gene TRBV29-1 combines with J gene TRBJ2-7; D unresolved. CDR3 length equals 8 residues. The V gene's germline CDR1 is SQVTM and CDR2 ANQGSEA. V was pared by 6 bases and J by 7 bases, with 4 bases between. In nucleotides, the CDR3 is TGCAGCGTACAAGAGCAGTACTTC. Residues: CSVQEQYF.

The genes are TRBV29-1 and TRBJ1-3; D remains ambiguous. CDR3 length: 13 amino acids. The germline V and J ends were trimmed by 7 bases and 2 bases, with 12 bases remaining between them. CDR1 is SQVTM, CDR2 ANQGSEA, per germline. CDR3 DNA sequence: TGCAGCGCCACGGCGGTCCCTGGAAACACCATATATTTT. Translating gives CSATAVPGNTIYF. Drawing the rest from reference TRBV29-1 and TRBJ1-3, the complete variable domain is SAVISQKPSRDICQRGTSLTIQCQVDSQVTMMFWYRQQPGQSLTLIATANQGSEATYESGFVIDKFPISRPNLTFSTLTVSNMSPEDSSIYLCSATAVPGNTIYFGEGSWLTVV.

This clonotype showed up many times. This chain connects TRBV6-5 to TRBJ1-2; D perhaps matches TRBD1 (5 bases). The CDR3 loop spans 15 amino acids. CDR1 is MNHEY, CDR2 SVGAGI, per germline. V was pared by 7 bases and J by 1 base, with 16 bases between. CDR3 residues: CASTRPGRLNYGYTF. DNA for the CDR3: TGTGCCAGCACGCGGCCAGGGAGGCTTAACTATGGCTACACCTTC.

This clonotype appeared many times. The V and J genes are TRBV6-6 and TRBJ1-6, with D maybe TRBD1 (6 bases). This CDR3 region has 17 residues. Germline assignment: CDR1 MNHNY and CDR2 SVGAGI (reference sequence). V lost 2 bases, J lost 6 bases, and 17 bases lay in between. DNA of the CDR3: TGTGCCAGCAGTTACCTACAGGGCCGCGCACGTAATTCACCCCTCCACTTT. As protein: CASSYLQGRARNSPLHF.

This rearrangement joins TRBV10-3 to TRBJ2-2; weak D call: TRBD1 (5 bases). Deletions cut 4 bases from V and 0 bases from J, with 9 bases between. This CDR3 region has 15 residues. Germline V gene lookup returns CDR1 ENHRY and CDR2 SYGVKD. CDR3 residues: CAISVIGANTGELFF. Here the CDR3 DNA reads TGTGCCATCAGTGTCATAGGGGCGAACACCGGGGAGCTGTTTTTT.

The chain links TRBV7-9 to TRBJ1-1; 10 bases are shared with TRBD1. This CDR3 has 15 residues. V gave up 5 bases and J gave up 5 bases; unmatched junction bases: 8. Per the germline V gene, CDR1 is SEHNR and CDR2 is FQNEAQ (reference sequence). CDR3 bases: TGTGCCAGCAGCACGACAGGGGGCAGGAGTACTGAAGCTTTCTTT. Its translation is CASSTTGGRSTEAFF. Full variable domain (missing parts from reference TRBV7-9 and TRBJ1-1): DTGVSQNPRHKITKRGQNVTFRCDPISEHNRLYWYRQTLGQGPEFLTYFQNEAQLEKSRLLSDRFSAERPKGSFSTLEIQRTEQGDSAMYLCASSTTGGRSTEAFFGQGTRLTVV.

V gene TRBV20-1 combines with J gene TRBJ2-3; the D is unclear. Trimming took 5 bases from V and 7 from J, leaving 10 bases between them. CDR1 DFQATT and CDR2 SNEGSKA come from the germline V gene (reference sequence). This CDR3 spans 11 amino acids. Written as DNA, the CDR3 is TGCAGTGCTGGGCCGACGAATACGCAGTATTTT. This gives the protein CSAGPTNTQYF.

This clonotype was counted many times. The J gene is TRBJ1-3, the V gene TRBV5-1; 7 nucleotides match TRBD1. The ends lost 2 bases at V and 2 bases at J; junction bases unmatched: 4. This CDR3 has 15 amino acids. Germline lookup yields CDR1 SGHRS and CDR2 YFSETQ. As DNA, the CDR3 is TGCGCCAGCAGCTTTGCTGGGACAGCTGGAAACACCATATATTTT. This encodes CASSFAGTAGNTIYF.

CDR3: CSAEENYGYTF. CDR3 coding DNA: TGCAGTGCTGAGGAGAACTATGGCTACACCTTC. V usage is TRBV20-1 and J usage is TRBJ1-2; D unresolved. Trimming left V 5 bases short and J 2 bases short, with 6 bases between. The germline CDR1 and CDR2 sequences are DFQATT and SNEGSKA (reference sequence). There are 11 residues in the CDR3.

The CDR3: CAITGEREKLFF. CDR3 DNA: TGTGCCATCACTGGGGAGAGGGAAAAACTGTTTTTT. The V call is TRBV10-3, the J call TRBJ1-4; D is ambiguous. The length of the CDR3 is 12 residues. Germline V gives CDR1 ENHRY, CDR2 SYGVKD. V was cut by 7 bases and J by 8 bases, with 11 bases left in between.

This clonotype was seen at least ten times. Sequence at one end of the junction differs from germline and may be a read error. V and J are TRBV5-8 and TRBJ2-7, with 8 positions matching TRBD2. The CDR3 covers 13 residues. The germline gives CDR1 SGHTS, CDR2 YDEGEE. CDR3 DNA sequence: TGTGCCAGCAGCTTGGCCGGCGGGACTAGACACATGTTC. Amino acid sequence: CASSLAGGTRHMF.

This clonotype appeared many times. The chain employs TRBV20-1 and TRBJ1-2, with D possibly being TRBD1 (6 bases). V lost 0 bases and J 0 bases, leaving 14 bases between the germline ends. The CDR3 contains 16 residues. Germline-derived CDR1 and CDR2 are DFQATT and SNEGSKA (reference sequence). The CDR3 reads CSARDPFQGTNYGYTF. CDR3 in DNA: TGCAGTGCTAGAGATCCTTTTCAGGGGACTAACTATGGCTACACCTTC.

The V gene is TRBV30, the J gene TRBJ1-1; D possibly corresponds to TRBD1 (5 bases). The germline CDR1 and CDR2 sequences are GTSNPN and SVGIG (reference sequence). Between the trimmed V and J ends, which lost 0 bases and 6 bases, there was a span of 11 bases. The CDR3 runs to 13 residues. CDR3: CAWSVAGGAEAFF. The CDR3 coding sequence is TGTGCCTGGAGTGTAGCGGGGGGGGCTGAAGCTTTCTTT.

Many counts were recorded for this clonotype. This rearrangement joins TRBV20-1 to TRBJ2-7; D tentatively fits TRBD1 or TRBD2 (6 bases each). This CDR3 contains 14 residues. V lost 6 bases, J lost 7 bases, and 22 bases lay in between. Germline V gives CDR1 DFQATT, CDR2 SNEGSKA (reference sequence). CDR3 region: CSAERGEDSSEQYF. The CDR3 DNA follows: TGCAGTGCAGAGAGGGGGGAAGATTCTAGTGAGCAGTACTTC.

This sequence joins TRBV7-2 and TRBJ1-1, with 9 nucleotides matching TRBD1. Trimming at V came to 5 bases and at J to 12 bases, leaving 7 bases not matched to a gene. The V gene's germline CDR1 is SGHTA and CDR2 FQGNSA. This CDR3 comprises 12 residues. The CDR3 is CASSQGDRETFF. The CDR3 bases are TGTGCCAGCAGCCAGGGGGACAGGGAGACTTTCTTT.

The chain links TRBV6-5 to TRBJ1-1; D call uncertain. Germline V gene sequence: CDR1 MNHEY, CDR2 SVGAGI. V shed 2 bases and J shed 10 bases, with 8 bases lying between them. The CDR3 spans 11 residues. CDR3 protein: CASSYSRIAFF. CDR3 bases: TGTGCCAGCAGTTACAGTCGGATAGCTTTCTTT.

The J gene is TRBJ2-3, the V gene TRBV6-4, with D hard to call. Germline V CDR1 and CDR2: MRHNA, SNTAGT. V lost 3 bases and J lost 2, with 6 bases in between. The CDR3 has 13 residues. CDR3 nucleotide sequence: TGTGCCAGCAGTGAGTTTCCCACAGATACGCAGTATTTT. The encoded protein is CASSEFPTDTQYF.

This rearrangement joins TRBV5-5 to TRBJ2-7; TRBD1 matches 9 bases. J was trimmed by 4 bases and V by 5 bases; bases with no gene match: 7. In germline, CDR1 is SGHKS, CDR2 YYEKEE (reference sequence). This CDR3 contains 14 residues. The CDR3: CASRDPGQGYEQYF. CDR3 DNA: TGTGCCAGCAGAGATCCGGGACAGGGTTACGAGCAGTACTTC. Filled out from reference TRBV5-5 and TRBJ2-7, the complete variable domain reads DAGVTQSPTHLIKTRGQQVTLRCSPISGHKSVSWYQQVLGQGPQFIFQYYEKEERGRGNFPDRFSARQFPNYSSELNVNALLLGDSALYLCASRDPGQGYEQYFGPGTRLTVT.

This clonotype came up many times. The rearrangement joins TRBV7-9 to TRBJ2-2; no reliable D call. Trimming took off 2 bases at V and 5 bases at J, with 15 bases between the two ends. The germline gives CDR1 SEHNR, CDR2 FQNEAQ (reference sequence). This CDR3 contains 16 residues. The CDR3: CASSLFPTSATGELFF. The CDR3 DNA is TGTGCCAGCAGCTTATTCCCGACATCCGCGACCGGGGAGCTGTTTTTT.

This clonotype was detected ten times or more. J is TRBJ2-1 and V is TRBV20-1, with a tentative D call TRBD2 (6 bases). Trimming took off 3 bases at V and 0 bases at J, with 9 bases between the two ends. Germline-derived CDR1 and CDR2 are DFQATT and SNEGSKA (reference sequence). The CDR3 totals 14 residues. In DNA form, the CDR3 reads TGCAGTGCTAGCGGGAGAAACTCCTACAATGAGCAGTTCTTC. Translating it yields CSASGRNSYNEQFF.

V gene TRBV10-3 combines with J gene TRBJ2-7, with D perhaps TRBD1 (6 bases). The CDR3 consists of 14 residues. The germline V gene encodes CDR1 ENHRY and CDR2 SYGVKD. The V and J ends lost 5 bases and 2 bases respectively, with 13 bases between them. CDR3 region: CAISSGTSPYEQYF. In nucleotides, the CDR3 is TGTGCCATCAGTTCCGGGACATCTCCCTACGAGCAGTACTTC.

The chain carries TRBV27 and TRBJ1-5; possible D gene TRBD1, 5 bases. The V end was cut by 3 bases, the J end by 4 bases, with 13 bases between. The CDR3 contains 15 residues. Germline CDR1 is MNHEY and CDR2 is SMNVEV (reference sequence). CDR3 in amino acids: CASSLRGSPNQPQHF. For the CDR3, the DNA is TGTGCCAGCAGTTTGAGGGGATCCCCTAATCAGCCCCAGCATTTT.

This clonotype was found a few times. The chain combines TRBV19 with TRBJ1-2, with D tentatively TRBD1 (5 bases). Germline V gene lookup returns CDR1 LNHDA and CDR2 SQIVND (reference sequence). This CDR3 contains 15 residues. Trimming removed 1 base from V and 6 bases from J, with 15 bases in between. This chain's CDR3 is CASSIGRGAGHGYTF. The CDR3 nucleotides are TGTGCCAGTAGTATAGGGAGGGGCGCCGGACATGGCTACACCTTC.

This clonotype was detected many times. Germline is not matched at one junction end, which may reflect a read error. The chain uses TRBV5-1 and TRBJ1-1; no clear D. Germline lookup yields CDR1 SGHRS and CDR2 YFSETQ. The CDR3 totals 15 residues. The CDR3 coding sequence is TGTGCCAGCAGCTTAGGTGCGGGGATGAACACTGAAGCTTTCTTT. This translates into CASSLGAGMNTEAFF.